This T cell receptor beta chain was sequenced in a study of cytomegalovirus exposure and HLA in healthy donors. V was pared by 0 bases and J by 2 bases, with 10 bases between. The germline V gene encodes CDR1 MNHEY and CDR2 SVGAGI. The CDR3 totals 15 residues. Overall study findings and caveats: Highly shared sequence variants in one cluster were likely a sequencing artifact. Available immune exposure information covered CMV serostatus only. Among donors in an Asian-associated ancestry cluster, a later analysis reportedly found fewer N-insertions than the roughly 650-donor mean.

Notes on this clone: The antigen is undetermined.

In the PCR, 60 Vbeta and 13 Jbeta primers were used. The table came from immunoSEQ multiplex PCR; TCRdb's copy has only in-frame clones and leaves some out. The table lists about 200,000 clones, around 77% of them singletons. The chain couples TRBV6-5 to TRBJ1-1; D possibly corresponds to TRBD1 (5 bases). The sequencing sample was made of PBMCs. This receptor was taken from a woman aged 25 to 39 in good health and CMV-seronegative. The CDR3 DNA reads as TGTGCCAGCAGTTACTCGGGGCCGAAAAACACTGAAGCTTTCTTT. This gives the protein CASSYSGPKNTEAFF.